A selection of T cell receptor beta chains follows, all from one sample in a study of cytomegalovirus exposure and HLA in healthy donors. Repertoires were generated with immunoSEQ multiplex PCR, while TCRdb's copy carries only in-frame clones and drops some. The sample contains over 110,000 clones, around 72% of which appear only once. Sequenced input: PBMCs. All receptors derive from a woman in her thirties or forties in good health and CMV-seronegative. Both conserved end residues are part of each CDR3. The D gene is left open where the match is weak. Expanded clones are given a class, and other clones once, few, many or no size at all.

d_gene: TRBD1; abundance: NA; v_gene: TRBV7-9; j_gene: TRBJ2-7; CDR3nt: TGTTCCAGCAGCTTATCCGGACAGGGGTCCCACGAGCAGTACTTC; CDR3aa: CSSSLSGQGSHEQYF
d_gene: NA; abundance: NA; v_gene: TRBV28; j_gene: TRBJ1-6; CDR3nt: TGTGCCAGCAGGCAGGGTTATAGTTCACCCCTCCACTTT; CDR3aa: CASRQGYSSPLHF
d_gene: NA; abundance: once; v_gene: TRBV2; j_gene: TRBJ1-3; CDR3nt: NA; CDR3aa: CASILGSGSGNTIYF
d_gene: TRBD1; abundance: NA; v_gene: TRBV5-1; j_gene: TRBJ1-2; CDR3nt: TGCGCCAGCAGCCGAGGACAGGCAGAAGTATATGGCTACACCTTC; CDR3aa: CASSRGQAEVYGYTF
d_gene: NA; abundance: NA; v_gene: TRBV4-1; j_gene: TRBJ1-4; CDR3nt: TGCGCCAGCAGCCAAGATGTCAGTAATGAAAAACTGTTTTTT; CDR3aa: CASSQDVSNEKLFF
d_gene: TRBD1; abundance: NA; v_gene: TRBV18; j_gene: TRBJ2-1; CDR3nt: TGTGCCAGCTCACTCCGGGACAGGGGCTACGATGAGCAGTTCTTC; CDR3aa: CASSLRDRGYDEQFF
d_gene: TRBD1; abundance: few; v_gene: TRBV2; j_gene: TRBJ2-2; CDR3nt: TGTGCCAGCAGCATTTCAGGGACAGGATACTACACCGGGGAGCTGTTTTTT; CDR3aa: CASSISGTGYYTGELFF
d_gene: NA; abundance: NA; v_gene: TRBV9; j_gene: TRBJ1-5; CDR3nt: TGTGCCAGCAGCCGCGGGGCGAGCAATCAGCCCCAGCATTTT; CDR3aa: CASSRGASNQPQHF
d_gene: NA; abundance: NA; v_gene: TRBV9; j_gene: TRBJ1-2; CDR3nt: TGTGCCAGCAGCGTGTCTCGGGGGGCTACCCCTCCTAACTATGGCTACACCTTC; CDR3aa: CASSVSRGATPPNYGYTF
d_gene: TRBD2; abundance: NA; v_gene: TRBV4-3; j_gene: TRBJ2-1; CDR3nt: TGCGCCAGCAGCCAAGATAGGACTAGCGGCTACAATGAGCAGTTCTTC; CDR3aa: CASSQDRTSGYNEQFF
d_gene: TRBD1; abundance: NA; v_gene: TRBV6-1; j_gene: TRBJ1-5; CDR3nt: TGTGCCAGCAGTGGACAGGGAAGGGATCAGCCCCAGCATTTT; CDR3aa: CASSGQGRDQPQHF
d_gene: NA; abundance: NA; v_gene: TRBV7-2; j_gene: TRBJ2-3; CDR3nt: TGTGCCAGCAGCGCTAGGGGGGGGCGAGGAGATACGCAGTATTTT; CDR3aa: CASSARGGRGDTQYF
d_gene: TRBD1; abundance: NA; v_gene: TRBV2; j_gene: TRBJ1-6; CDR3nt: TGTGCCAGCAGTAATAGAGGACAGGGTCCGGGCAATTCACCCCTCCACTTT; CDR3aa: CASSNRGQGPGNSPLHF
d_gene: TRBD1; abundance: NA; v_gene: TRBV10-3; j_gene: TRBJ2-7; CDR3nt: TGTGCCATCAGGGGAGGCGGGGACAGGGGAATAACCTACGAGCAGTACTTC; CDR3aa: CAIRGGGDRGITYEQYF
d_gene: TRBD1; abundance: NA; v_gene: TRBV9; j_gene: TRBJ2-3; CDR3nt: TGTGCCAGCACCCGGACAGGTCGGTTTGCTACGCAGTATTTT; CDR3aa: CASTRTGRFATQYF
d_gene: NA; abundance: NA; v_gene: TRBV7-2; j_gene: TRBJ1-1; CDR3nt: TGTGCCAGCAGCTTTGGCTGGGGAGATAGGACTGAAGCTTTCTTT; CDR3aa: CASSFGWGDRTEAFF
d_gene: NA; abundance: NA; v_gene: TRBV9; j_gene: TRBJ2-3; CDR3nt: TGTGCCAGCAGCGCCAACAGAGATACGCAGTATTTT; CDR3aa: CASSANRDTQYF
d_gene: NA; abundance: NA; v_gene: TRBV18; j_gene: TRBJ2-1; CDR3nt: TGTGCCAGCTCACCATTGGGGGGCTCCTACAATGAGCAGTTCTTC; CDR3aa: CASSPLGGSYNEQFF
d_gene: NA; abundance: few; v_gene: TRBV4-1; j_gene: TRBJ1-1; CDR3nt: TGCGCCAGCAGCACGGACAGTTTCAACACTGAAGCTTTCTTT; CDR3aa: CASSTDSFNTEAFF
d_gene: NA; abundance: NA; v_gene: TRBV28; j_gene: TRBJ1-6; CDR3nt: TGTGCCAGCAGTTTACGGACAGTCAGCTCCTATAATTCACCCCTCCACTTT; CDR3aa: CASSLRTVSSYNSPLHF
d_gene: NA; abundance: few; v_gene: TRBV5-4; j_gene: TRBJ1-1; CDR3nt: TGTGCCAGCAGCGACCGACAGAACACTGAAGCTTTCTTT; CDR3aa: CASSDRQNTEAFF
d_gene: NA; abundance: once; v_gene: TRBV11-2; j_gene: TRBJ1-1; CDR3nt: TGTGCCAGCAGCCCCGGTGAGGTGATGAACACTGAAGCTTTCTTT; CDR3aa: CASSPGEVMNTEAFF
d_gene: NA; abundance: few; v_gene: TRBV4-1; j_gene: TRBJ1-4; CDR3nt: TGCGCCAGCAGCCAAGTACAGGCTGGAAAACTGTTTTTT; CDR3aa: CASSQVQAGKLFF
d_gene: NA; abundance: NA; v_gene: TRBV4-3; j_gene: TRBJ2-1; CDR3nt: TGCGCCAGCAGCCCGACTGGGAATGAGCAGTTCTTC; CDR3aa: CASSPTGNEQFF
d_gene: TRBD2; abundance: NA; v_gene: TRBV13; j_gene: TRBJ2-1; CDR3nt: TGTGCCAGCAGCTTTAGCGGGGGGGCCAAGTCGGATCGAGGGGAGCAGTTCTTC; CDR3aa: CASSFSGGAKSDRGEQFF
d_gene: NA; abundance: NA; v_gene: TRBV7-2; j_gene: TRBJ1-6; CDR3nt: TGTGCCAGCAAAATCGTCCAGGGTCCAAATTCACCCCTCCACTTT; CDR3aa: CASKIVQGPNSPLHF
d_gene: NA; abundance: NA; v_gene: TRBV7-2; j_gene: TRBJ2-2; CDR3nt: TGTGCCAGCAGCTTCCAGGGGACCACCGGGGAGCTGTTTTTT; CDR3aa: CASSFQGTTGELFF
d_gene: TRBD1; abundance: NA; v_gene: TRBV4-2; j_gene: TRBJ1-6; CDR3nt: TGTGCCAGCAGCCAAGATCCCGACAGGGTGGGTTCACCCCTCCACTTT; CDR3aa: CASSQDPDRVGSPLHF
d_gene: NA; abundance: NA; v_gene: TRBV9; j_gene: TRBJ2-7; CDR3nt: TGTGCCAGCAGCGTAGGCCCCTTGGTTGCGGGACAGACCTACGAGCAGTACTTC; CDR3aa: CASSVGPLVAGQTYEQYF
d_gene: NA; abundance: few; v_gene: TRBV5-6; j_gene: TRBJ1-6; CDR3nt: TGTGCCAGCAGCTTGGGGGCCAGACAGAATTCACCCCTCCACTTT; CDR3aa: CASSLGARQNSPLHF
d_gene: TRBD2; abundance: NA; v_gene: TRBV5-1; j_gene: TRBJ2-5; CDR3nt: TGCGCCAGCGTGACTAGCGGGGGCCTTGGGCAAGAGACCCAGTACTTC; CDR3aa: CASVTSGGLGQETQYF
d_gene: NA; abundance: NA; v_gene: TRBV6-5; j_gene: TRBJ1-5; CDR3nt: TGTGCCAGCAGCCCCGGTGCGGGGCCCCAGCATTTT; CDR3aa: CASSPGAGPQHF
d_gene: NA; abundance: NA; v_gene: TRBV4-1; j_gene: TRBJ2-7; CDR3nt: TGCGCCAGCAGCCAAGTTCTGGGTGAGGCCGAGCAGTACTTC; CDR3aa: CASSQVLGEAEQYF
d_gene: NA; abundance: NA; v_gene: TRBV28; j_gene: TRBJ2-5; CDR3nt: TGTGCCAGCGAAACCAGGGGATCGGAGACCCAGTACTTC; CDR3aa: CASETRGSETQYF
d_gene: NA; abundance: NA; v_gene: TRBV6-6; j_gene: TRBJ2-2; CDR3nt: TGTGCCAGCAGTTACCAGTCCTTCACCGGGGAGCTGTTTTTT; CDR3aa: CASSYQSFTGELFF
d_gene: NA; abundance: NA; v_gene: TRBV5-1; j_gene: TRBJ2-2; CDR3nt: TGCGCCAGCAAGCCTCAGGGGATAAGGACCGGGGAGCTGTTTTTT; CDR3aa: CASKPQGIRTGELFF
d_gene: TRBD1; abundance: NA; v_gene: TRBV5-4; j_gene: TRBJ1-1; CDR3nt: TGTGCCAGCAGCCCTTCTGGGGACAGGGTAGATACTGAAGCTTTCTTT; CDR3aa: CASSPSGDRVDTEAFF
d_gene: NA; abundance: NA; v_gene: TRBV13; j_gene: TRBJ2-3; CDR3nt: TGTGCCAGCAGCTTCCCCGAGGTTTACGGCCCAGATACGCAGTATTTT; CDR3aa: CASSFPEVYGPDTQYF
d_gene: TRBD1; abundance: NA; v_gene: TRBV19; j_gene: TRBJ1-2; CDR3nt: TGCGCCAGTAGTGTCCGGGACAGGGGGCCTTTCTATGGCTACACCTTC; CDR3aa: CASSVRDRGPFYGYTF
d_gene: NA; abundance: NA; v_gene: TRBV4-1; j_gene: TRBJ2-1; CDR3nt: TGCGCCAGCAGCCGAACGGACTCAGGCGGCAATGAGCAGTTCTTC; CDR3aa: CASSRTDSGGNEQFF
d_gene: NA; abundance: few; v_gene: TRBV4-3; j_gene: TRBJ1-5; CDR3nt: TGCGCCAGCAGCCAAGGCGTAGGGGATTGGAGCAATCAGCCCCAGCATTTT; CDR3aa: CASSQGVGDWSNQPQHF
d_gene: TRBD1; abundance: NA; v_gene: TRBV27; j_gene: TRBJ2-2; CDR3nt: TGTGCCAGCAGTATACAGGGGGACAACACCGGGGAGCTGTTTTTT; CDR3aa: CASSIQGDNTGELFF